This T cell receptor (beta chain) was sequenced for a study of radiation and T cells in renal cell carcinoma. Across the whole study: Nephrectomy followed 15 Gy stereotactic body radiation by 4 weeks.

V was clipped by 6 bases and J by 5 bases, with 11 bases between them. Per the germline V gene, CDR1 is MNHEY and CDR2 is SVGAGI. The CDR3 sequence is 12 residues long. TCRdb's table, derived via immunoSEQ multiplex PCR, lists solely in-frame clones and lacks some. The sample lists 120,000 or so clones, approximately 80% occurring once. As to time point: blood 2 weeks post-SBRT. Treatment of the sample: 15 Gy SBRT to primary tumor, nephrectomy 4 weeks later. The TCR originated in a woman aged 60 to 75 with renal cell carcinoma. The sequenced sample was blood, obtained from a patient whose treatment included radiotherapy and nephrectomy. The gene calls are TRBV6-5 and TRBJ2-7; D perhaps matches TRBD2 (6 bases). CDR3 DNA: TGTGCCAGCAGCTTCGCGGGGAACGAGCAGTACTTC. Translating gives CASSFAGNEQYF.